What follows are 5 T cell receptor beta chains derived from one specimen sequenced in a study of beta chain features in type 1 diabetes. Study results and caveats: Shortening that was moderate but significant affected the TCRB CDR3s of Type 1 diabetes patients in all four CD4+ subsets.

Investigators reverse transcribed all isolated RNA, so they sequenced expressed TCRB transcripts. Profiling relied on immunoSEQ multiplex PCR, and the TCRdb table lists in-frame clones only, not all of them. The sample has nearly 700,000 clones, around an eighth seen once. For these TCRs, the target antigens are not known. The sample consisted of naive CD4+ T cells from blood. These receptor sequences come from a man aged 18 to 35 with type 1 diabetes.

This sequence joins TRBV4-1 and TRBJ1-5, with a weak D call TRBD1 (6 bases). Deletions cut 3 bases from V and 9 bases from J, with 18 bases between. The CDR3 has 15 amino acids. Germline V gene sequence: CDR1 MGHRA, CDR2 YSYEKL. For the CDR3, the DNA is TGCGCCAGCAGCCAGGAGACAGGACCCTATATGCCCCAGCATTTT. Translation gives CASSQETGPYMPQHF.

This clone was seen more than once but under ten times. This chain links TRBV10-3 with TRBJ2-7; 11 bases fit TRBD2. V gave up 0 bases and J gave up 5 bases; unmatched junction bases: 3. CDR1 is ENHRY, CDR2 SYGVKD, per germline. This CDR3 contains 15 residues. The CDR3 spells CAISESGLAGDEQYF. The CDR3, as DNA: TGTGCCATCAGTGAGTCCGGACTAGCGGGTGACGAGCAGTACTTC.

This rearrangement joins TRBV6-6 to TRBJ1-1; 7 bases match TRBD1. Germline trimming cut 6 bases from V and 6 bases from J; bases unmatched to any gene: 13. Germline V gene lookup returns CDR1 MNHNY and CDR2 SVGAGI (reference sequence). The CDR3 covers 15 residues. The DNA for the CDR3 is TGTGCCAGCAGCTCCACCGGGACAGCCTTCCCTGAAGCTTTCTTT. Translated, it gives CASSSTGTAFPEAFF.

The rearrangement links TRBV7-9 to TRBJ1-2; maybe TRBD1 (6 bases). V lost 5 bases and J lost 7, with 17 bases in between. This CDR3 has 14 amino acids. Per germline, CDR1 SEHNR and CDR2 FQNEAQ (reference sequence). The CDR3 sequence is CASSDRGGSSGYTF. CDR3 sequence (DNA): TGTGCCAGCAGCGACCGAGGGGGAAGCTCTGGCTACACCTTC. The whole variable domain, remainder taken from reference TRBV7-9 and TRBJ1-2, is DTGVSQNPRHKITKRGQNVTFRCDPISEHNRLYWYRQTLGQGPEFLTYFQNEAQLEKSRLLSDRFSAERPKGSFSTLEIQRTEQGDSAMYLCASSDRGGSSGYTFGSGTRLTVV.

This clone appeared a few times. The chain employs TRBV7-8 and TRBJ2-3, with D possibly matching TRBD1 (6 bases). Trimming took off 1 base at V and 0 bases at J, with 11 bases between the two ends. Germline assignment: CDR1 SGHVS and CDR2 FQNEAQ. The CDR3 has 16 amino acids. CDR3: CASSLVQGISTDTQYF. The CDR3 DNA reads TGTGCCAGCAGCTTAGTACAGGGAATAAGCACAGATACGCAGTATTTT.